Included here is one T cell receptor (beta chain) sequence, with context. Its antigen is unidentified. This sample also contains other DNA sequences that code for the same CDR3. Profiled with immunoSEQ multiplex PCR; TCRdb holds only in-frame clones, not every one. The sample has some 2,100,000 clones, more than 90% seen once. The data were obtained in a study of shared clonotypes between healthy human individuals. For the study at large: Per donor, CD8 memory used one plate, CD8 naive used two, CD4 memory used three and CD4 naive used three.

All donors were healthy HIV-negative adults lacking recent acute infections or vaccinations. Study-wide points: It was the non-shared clonotypes that had lower generation probabilities than clonotypes shared by all four donors.

The ends lost 3 bases at V and 0 bases at J; junction bases unmatched: 9. CDR3 length equals 19 residues. Looked up from germline, CDR1 is MGHRA and CDR2 is YSYEKL. Sequencing was performed on naive CD4+ T cells sorted from blood. Subset specified: CD45RA+ positively selected. The origin of this receptor is a man between 18 and 29 years old in good health. The V call is TRBV4-1, the J call TRBJ2-6, with 9 positions matching TRBD1. CDR3 residues: CASSQDRDRVSSGANVLTF. CDR3 coding DNA: TGCGCCAGCAGCCAGGACCGGGACAGGGTCTCCTCTGGGGCCAACGTCCTGACTTTC.